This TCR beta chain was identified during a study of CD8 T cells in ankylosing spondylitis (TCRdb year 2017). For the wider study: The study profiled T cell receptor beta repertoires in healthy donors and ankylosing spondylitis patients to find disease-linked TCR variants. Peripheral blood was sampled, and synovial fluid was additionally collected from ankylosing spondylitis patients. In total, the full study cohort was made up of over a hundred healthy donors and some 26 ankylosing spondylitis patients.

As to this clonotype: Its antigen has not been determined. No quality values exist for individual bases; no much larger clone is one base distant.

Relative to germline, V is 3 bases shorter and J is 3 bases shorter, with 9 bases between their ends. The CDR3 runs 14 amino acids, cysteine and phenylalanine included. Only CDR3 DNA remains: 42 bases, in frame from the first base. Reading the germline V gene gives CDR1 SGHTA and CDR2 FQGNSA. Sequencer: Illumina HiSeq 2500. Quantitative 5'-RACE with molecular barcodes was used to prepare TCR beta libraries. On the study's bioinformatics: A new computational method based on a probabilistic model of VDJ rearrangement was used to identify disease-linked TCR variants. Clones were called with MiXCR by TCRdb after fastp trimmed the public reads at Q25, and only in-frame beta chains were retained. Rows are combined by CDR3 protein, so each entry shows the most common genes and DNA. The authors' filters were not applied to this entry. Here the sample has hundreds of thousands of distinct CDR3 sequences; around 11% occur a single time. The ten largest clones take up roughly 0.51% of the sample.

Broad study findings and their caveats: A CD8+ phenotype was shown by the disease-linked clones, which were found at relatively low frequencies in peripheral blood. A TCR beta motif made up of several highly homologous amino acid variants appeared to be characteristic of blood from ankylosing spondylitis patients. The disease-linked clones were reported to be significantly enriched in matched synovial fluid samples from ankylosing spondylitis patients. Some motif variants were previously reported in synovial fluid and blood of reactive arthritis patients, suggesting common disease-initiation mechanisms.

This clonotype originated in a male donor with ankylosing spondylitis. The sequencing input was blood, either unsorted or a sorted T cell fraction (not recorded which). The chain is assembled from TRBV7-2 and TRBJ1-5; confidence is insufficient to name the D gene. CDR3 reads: CASSFSATNQPQHF. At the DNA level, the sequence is TGTGCCAGCAGCTTTTCAGCGACCAATCAGCCCCAGCATTTT.